What follows is one T cell receptor beta chain and its context. Antigen specificity is unknown. The assay was immunoSEQ multiplex PCR, and TCRdb's table has in-frame clones only and misses some. The sample shows 16,000 or so clones, less than 85% of them seen only once. This entry belongs to a study of PD-1 blockade in mismatch repair-deficient tumors. Regarding time point: roughly 9-day in vitro stimulation with candidate neoantigen peptide 5. All patients were mismatch repair deficient, assessed by either PCR or immunohistochemistry. Each of 7 or 8 ELISpot-reactive candidate peptides was used for 10-day stimulation. This TCR came from an adult with mismatch repair-deficient cancer. Source: cells cultured in vitro, taken from a patient treated with pembrolizumab.

Here the CDR3 DNA reads TGTGCCAGCTCACCACCGAGGCCCTCCTCTGAAGCTTTCTTT. This encodes CASSPPRPSSEAFF. The chain carries TRBV18 and TRBJ1-1; the D is unclear. This CDR3 has 14 amino acids. The germline gives CDR1 KGHSH, CDR2 LQKENI. V was cut by 0 bases and J by 6 bases, with 11 bases left in between.